Shown below are 30 T cell receptor beta chains from a single sample sequenced in a study of T cell responses to AZD1222 COVID-19 vaccine. Sequenced by immunoSEQ multiplex PCR; TCRdb stores in-frame clones only, minus some. Here the sample spans tens of thousands of clones, about 90% being singletons. Sequenced here: peripheral blood, sampled on day 0 of AZD1222 vaccination. All receptors come from an adult in good health.

Relative to its sample, this clone is medium-sized. This sequence joins TRBV27 and TRBJ1-6; the D gene is possibly TRBD1 (6 bases). Trimming shortened V by 5 bases and J by 6 bases, and 26 bases separated the two germline ends. The CDR3 sequence is 19 residues long. Germline V gene data show CDR1 as MNHEY and CDR2 as SMNVEV (reference sequence). CDR3 residues: CASSHLPLWTAFPNSPLHF. As DNA, the CDR3 is TGTGCCAGCAGTCATCTGCCCCTCTGGACAGCCTTCCCTAATTCACCCCTCCACTTT.

The chain uses TRBV30 and TRBJ1-2; D gene unclear. V dropped 7 bases and J dropped 4 bases, with 16 bases sitting between them. The length of the CDR3 is 13 residues. CDR1 and CDR2 from the germline V gene are GTSNPN and SVGIG (reference sequence). CDR3 in amino acids: CAFRVLRPYGYTF. The CDR3 region has the DNA TGTGCCTTCCGGGTTCTTAGGCCCTATGGCTACACCTTC. Variable domain in full (rest from reference TRBV30 and TRBJ1-2): SQTIHQWPATLVQPVGSPLSLECTVEGTSNPNLYWYRQAAGRGLQLLFYSVGIGQISSEVPQNLSASRPQDRQFILSSKKLLLSDSGFYLCAFRVLRPYGYTFGSGTRLTVV.

The V and J genes are TRBV12-3 or TRBV12-4 and TRBJ2-1; no definite D call. The CDR3 is made up of 11 amino acids. Trimming shortened V by 3 bases and J by 12 bases, and 9 bases separated the two germline ends. Here the CDR3 reads CASSFSTGQFF. CDR3 bases: TGTGCCAGCAGTTTCAGCACGGGGCAGTTCTTC.

J is TRBJ1-1 and V is TRBV28, with TRBD1 matching 7 bases. The germline CDR1 and CDR2 sequences are MDHEN and SYDVKM. The V gene end was trimmed by 4 bases and the J gene end by 4 bases; junction bases not matched to a gene: 6. CDR3 length: 14 residues. The chain's CDR3 is CASSSTGMGTEAFF. The CDR3 DNA follows: TGTGCCAGCAGTTCGACAGGGATGGGCACTGAAGCTTTCTTT.

The chain employs TRBV19 and TRBJ1-2; possible D gene TRBD1, 5 bases. CDR3 size: 12 residues. The germline gives CDR1 LNHDA, CDR2 SQIVND (reference sequence). V lost 6 bases to trimming and J lost 3 bases, with 8 bases between them. The CDR3 sequence is CASRGRDYGYTF. Here the CDR3 DNA reads TGTGCCAGTAGGGGGCGCGACTATGGCTACACCTTC.

The chain uses TRBV5-8 and TRBJ1-5; D is possibly TRBD1 (5 bases). The CDR3 is 15 amino acids. V dropped 4 bases and J dropped 0 bases, with 11 bases sitting between them. CDR1 SGHTS and CDR2 YDEGEE come from the germline V gene. CDR3 sequence reads: CASSPGTISNQPQHF. CDR3 nucleotides: TGTGCCAGCAGCCCCGGGACTATTAGCAATCAGCCCCAGCATTTT. The full variable domain, with the rest looked up from reference TRBV5-8 and TRBJ1-5, is EAGVTQSPTHLIKTRGQQATLRCSPISGHTSVYWYQQALGLGLQFLLWYDEGEERNRGNFPPRFSGRQFPNYSSELNVNALELEDSALYLCASSPGTISNQPQHFGDGTRLSIL.

J is TRBJ2-5 and V is TRBV7-9; unclear D gene. Germline values: CDR1 SEHNR, CDR2 FQNEAQ (reference sequence). V lost 0 bases to trimming and J lost 7 bases, with 12 bases between them. The CDR3 is made up of 14 amino acids. CDR3 bases: TGTGCCAGCAGCTTAGCGGTGGAACGGCGGACCCAGTACTTC. Amino acid sequence: CASSLAVERRTQYF.

This clone was detected only a few times. The rearrangement uses TRBV11-2 and TRBJ2-7, with D possibly matching TRBD1 (6 bases). V was pared by 5 bases and J by 2 bases, with 13 bases between. The CDR3 covers 14 residues. The germline V gene encodes CDR1 SGHAT and CDR2 FQNNGV. DNA for the CDR3: TGTGCCAGCAGCCCCTCGCCAGGGGCCTACGAGCAGTACTTC. It is translated as CASSPSPGAYEQYF.

The rearrangement uses TRBV5-1 and TRBJ1-2; tentative D call: TRBD1 (5 bases). Germline CDR1 reads SGHRS; CDR2 reads YFSETQ. The CDR3 covers 14 residues. The V end lost 2 bases, the J end lost 2 bases, and 10 bases lay between the germline ends. The CDR3 loop reads CASSFNPGNYGYTF. CDR3 bases: TGCGCCAGCAGCTTTAATCCAGGGAACTATGGCTACACCTTC.

V usage is TRBV3-1 (or the pseudogene TRBV3-2) and J usage is TRBJ2-5; D not resolved. Germline-derived CDR1 and CDR2 are LGHDT and YNNKEL (reference sequence). There are 14 residues in the CDR3. The V end was cut by 4 bases, the J end by 9 bases, with 18 bases between. The DNA of the CDR3 is TGTGCCAGCAGCCCCGGCAATACGGTTTGGTCCCAGTACTTC. It is translated as CASSPGNTVWSQYF.

Many counts were recorded for this clone. The gene calls are TRBV6-4 and TRBJ1-5; possible D gene TRBD1, 6 bases. Germline V gene sequence: CDR1 MRHNA, CDR2 SNTAGT. This CDR3 comprises 15 residues. V gave up 3 bases and J gave up 4 bases, with 13 bases separating them. Written as DNA, the CDR3 is TGTGCCAGCAGTGATCAGGGGCGGATTAATCAGCCCCAGCATTTT. Translation: CASSDQGRINQPQHF.

V and J are TRBV3-1 (or the pseudogene TRBV3-2) and TRBJ1-3; D gene ambiguous. V was cut by 1 base and J by 4 bases, with 8 bases left in between. Germline values: CDR1 LGHDT, CDR2 YNNKEL (reference sequence). The CDR3 spans 14 residues. For the CDR3, the DNA is TGTGCCAGCAGCCAAGGATTTTCCGGAAACACCATATATTTT. Its protein is CASSQGFSGNTIYF.

This sequence joins TRBV12-3 or TRBV12-4 and TRBJ1-5; D ambiguous. CDR3 size: 12 residues. The ends were cut back, 3 bases at V and 3 bases at J, with 3 bases in the middle. This CDR3 is CASSFNNQPQHF. DNA of the CDR3: TGTGCCAGCAGTTTTAACAATCAGCCCCAGCATTTT.

This sequence joins TRBV7-3 and TRBJ2-3; TRBD2 aligns across 13 bases. In germline, CDR1 is SGHTA, CDR2 FQGTGA. With 4 bases clipped from V and 5 bases from J, the junction kept 9 bases outside the gene matches. The CDR3 has 17 amino acids. The CDR3, as DNA: TGTGCCAGCAGCTACGGACTAGCGGGAGTTGCGGGAGATACGCAGTATTTT. It encodes CASSYGLAGVAGDTQYF.

The chain joins TRBV27 to TRBJ2-1, with TRBD2 as a possible D gene (6 bases). Trimming left V 6 bases short and J 0 bases short, with 18 bases between. This CDR3 is built from 17 residues. Germline lookup yields CDR1 MNHEY and CDR2 SMNVEV (reference sequence). CDR3 nucleotide sequence: TGTGCCAGCAGCCGGGACTCCCAACGTAGCTCCTACAATGAGCAGTTCTTC. Translation: CASSRDSQRSSYNEQFF.

The chain joins TRBV4-1 to TRBJ1-5; D remains ambiguous. CDR3 size: 17 residues. Germline assignment: CDR1 MGHRA and CDR2 YSYEKL. The V and J ends lost 0 bases and 0 bases respectively, with 12 bases between them. The DNA for the CDR3 is TGCGCCAGCAGCCAAGAATATATAGACTATAGCAATCAGCCCCAGCATTTT. It codes for CASSQEYIDYSNQPQHF.

The chain joins TRBV5-8 to TRBJ2-7; unclear D gene. CDR3 size: 12 residues. Germline loops: CDR1 SGHTS, CDR2 YDEGEE. With 4 bases removed from V and 7 bases from J, the gap between germline ends came to 12 bases. The CDR3 reads CASSPPPREQYF. Here the CDR3 DNA reads TGTGCCAGCAGCCCACCACCGAGAGAGCAGTACTTC.

V is TRBV28 and J is TRBJ1-5; D is uncertain. The V gene lost 8 bases and the J gene lost 0 bases, with 14 bases spanning the gap. Germline CDR1 reads MDHEN; CDR2 reads SYDVKM. This CDR3 has 15 amino acids. The CDR3 DNA reads TGTGCCAGCTCCACAGCAGAGTATAGCAATCAGCCCCAGCATTTT. It codes for CASSTAEYSNQPQHF.

As for this clone: This may be a read error: a much more frequent sequence differs by one nucleotide. The same CDR3 can be traced to other DNA sequences in this sample. The chain has TRBV2 and TRBJ1-1; D call uncertain. Germline lookup yields CDR1 SNHLY and CDR2 FYNNEI. This CDR3 spans 17 amino acids. The ends were cut back, 7 bases at V and 1 base at J, with 22 bases in the middle. The CDR3 sequence is CASTRQSAPGGNTEAFF. CDR3 bases: TGTGCCAGCACCCGACAATCAGCCCCGGGAGGGAACACTGAAGCTTTCTTT.

V gene TRBV28 combines with J gene TRBJ2-7; 7 bases match TRBD1. CDR1 is MDHEN and CDR2 is SYDVKM in the germline V gene. The CDR3 is made up of 19 amino acids. The junction had 21 bases not matched to a gene; V was cut back by 6 bases and J by 1 base. In DNA, the CDR3 is TGTGCCAGCAGAGATTTAATGGACAGGCCCTCGGGTTTTTCCTACGAGCAGTACTTC. Amino acids: CASRDLMDRPSGFSYEQYF.

The chain combines TRBV5-1 with TRBJ1-2; D is possibly TRBD1 (6 bases). Germline values: CDR1 SGHRS, CDR2 YFSETQ. The length of the CDR3 is 15 residues. Trimming took 0 bases from V and 4 from J, leaving 13 bases between them. CDR3 sequence: CASSLEGRGAYGYTF. CDR3 DNA: TGCGCCAGCAGCTTGGAAGGACGGGGGGCCTATGGCTACACCTTC. The variable domain in full, with the rest retrieved from reference TRBV5-1 and TRBJ1-2, is KAGVTQTPRYLIKTRGQQVTLSCSPISGHRSVSWYQQTPGQGLQFLFEYFSETQRNKGNFPGRFSGRQFSNSRSEMNVSTLELGDSALYLCASSLEGRGAYGYTFGSGTRLTVV.

This chain links TRBV2 with TRBJ2-7; 9 bases match TRBD2. Germline V gene sequence: CDR1 SNHLY, CDR2 FYNNEI. The junction had 8 bases not matched to a gene; V was cut back by 4 bases and J by 7 bases. The CDR3 consists of 14 residues. CDR3 amino acids: CASSGTSAMGEQYF. In DNA, the CDR3 is TGTGCCAGCAGTGGGACTAGCGCCATGGGAGAGCAGTACTTC.

The chain is built from TRBV30 and TRBJ2-5; TRBD1 matches 10 bases. In germline, CDR1 is GTSNPN, CDR2 SVGIG (reference sequence). J lost 0 bases, V lost 8 bases, and 6 bases had no gene match. The CDR3 covers 14 residues. The CDR3: CAVSGTGDQETQYF. The CDR3 DNA is TGTGCCGTAAGCGGGACAGGGGACCAAGAGACCCAGTACTTC. The full variable domain, its missing parts supplied by reference TRBV30 and TRBJ2-5, is SQTIHQWPATLVQPVGSPLSLECTVEGTSNPNLYWYRQAAGRGLQLLFYSVGIGQISSEVPQNLSASRPQDRQFILSSKKLLLSDSGFYLCAVSGTGDQETQYFGPGTRLLVL.

The chain has TRBV7-3 and TRBJ2-5; 14 nucleotides line up with TRBD2. V dropped 4 bases and J dropped 5; count of bases not matched to a gene: 9. This CDR3 is built from 17 residues. CDR1 and CDR2 (germline): SGHTA, FQGTGA. CDR3 region: CASSSRLAGGPTETQYF. CDR3 nucleotide sequence: TGTGCCAGCAGCTCCCGACTAGCGGGAGGGCCGACGGAGACCCAGTACTTC.

The chain joins TRBV27 to TRBJ1-6; D gene uncertain. V lost 1 base to trimming and J lost 7 bases, with 8 bases between them. CDR3 length equals 14 residues. Germline CDR1 reads MNHEY; CDR2 reads SMNVEV (reference sequence). In nucleotides, the CDR3 is TGTGCCAGCAGTTTATGGTCGGGGAATTCACCCCTCCACTTT. This translates into CASSLWSGNSPLHF.

Of note for this clone: No conserved phenylalanine or tryptophan ends this CDR3, so it is likely a read error. No DNA is shown, since the ends of the CDR3 on it are uncertain; the CDR3 is the one TCRdb lists. The rearrangement joins TRBV6-5 to TRBJ1-2. The CDR3 spans 10 residues, counting both ends. Germline values: CDR1 MNHEY, CDR2 SVGAGI. The CDR3 is CASSYSRTDS.

The DNA for the CDR3 is TGTGCCACCAGCAGAGAGGCACCAACCTACGAGCAGTACTTC. Translation gives CATSREAPTYEQYF. The V call is TRBV15, the J call TRBJ2-7; unclear D gene. The CDR3 spans 14 residues. V lost 0 bases, J lost 2 bases, and 8 bases lay in between. Germline-derived CDR1 and CDR2 are LNHNV and YYDKDF (reference sequence).

The sample holds a few counts of this clone. The rearrangement joins TRBV4-1 to TRBJ2-2; 7 nucleotides agree with TRBD1. Losses at the gene ends were 0 bases for V and 2 bases for J; bases not matched to a gene: 6. The CDR3 is made up of 17 amino acids. Germline assignment: CDR1 MGHRA and CDR2 YSYEKL. CDR3 nucleotide sequence: TGCGCCAGCAGCCAAGATCAGGGGGATTTAAACACCGGGGAGCTGTTTTTT. Amino acids: CASSQDQGDLNTGELFF.

The CDR3 region is CASRDVWSSYNSPLHF. The CDR3 region has the DNA TGTGCCAGCCGGGACGTCTGGAGCTCCTATAATTCACCCCTCCACTTT. The chain links TRBV28 to TRBJ1-6; the D gene is possibly TRBD1 (5 bases). V was clipped by 8 bases and J by 0 bases, with 14 bases between them. CDR1 and CDR2 from the germline V gene are MDHEN and SYDVKM. The CDR3 is made up of 16 amino acids.

The gene calls are TRBV3-1 (or the pseudogene TRBV3-2) and TRBJ2-7, with D unclear. V was cut by 3 bases and J by 1 base, with 4 bases left in between. Germline V gene data show CDR1 as LGHDT and CDR2 as YNNKEL (reference sequence). The CDR3 contains 12 residues. The CDR3 region has the DNA TGTGCCAGCAGCCACAGGTCCTACGAGCAGTACTTC. It specifies CASSHRSYEQYF.